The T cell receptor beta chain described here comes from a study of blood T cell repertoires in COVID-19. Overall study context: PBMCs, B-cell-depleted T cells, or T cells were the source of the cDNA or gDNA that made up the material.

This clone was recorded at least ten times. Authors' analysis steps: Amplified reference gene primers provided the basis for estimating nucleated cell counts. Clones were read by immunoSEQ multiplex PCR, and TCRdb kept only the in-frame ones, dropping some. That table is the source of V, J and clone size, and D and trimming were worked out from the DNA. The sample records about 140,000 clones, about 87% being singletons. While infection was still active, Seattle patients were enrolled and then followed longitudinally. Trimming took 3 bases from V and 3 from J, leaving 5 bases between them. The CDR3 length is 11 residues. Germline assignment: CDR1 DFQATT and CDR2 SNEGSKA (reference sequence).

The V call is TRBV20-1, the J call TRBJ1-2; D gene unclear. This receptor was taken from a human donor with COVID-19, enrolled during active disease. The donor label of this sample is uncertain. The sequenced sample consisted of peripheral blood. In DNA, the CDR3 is TGCAGTGCTAGTCCAGACTATGGCTACACCTTC. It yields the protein CSASPDYGYTF.